This T cell receptor (beta chain) was sequenced for a study of monozygotic twins with inflammatory bowel disease. General study results and limits: Patients with IBD had less TCRbeta diversity (inverse Simpson) than their healthy co-twins.

A total RNA quantity of roughly 3,400 ng went into each TCR library. Each sample's cDNA came from eight separate reactions. TCRdb reprocessed the 5' RACE reads; each CDR3 protein has one entry and no DNA is given. Recorded for this sample: around 410,000 distinct CDR3 sequences. The germline gives CDR1 SEHNR, CDR2 FQNEAQ (reference sequence). The CDR3 has 14 amino acids. Notes on this clonotype: The antigen remains undetermined.

The sample was blood. The rearrangement joins TRBV7-9 to TRBJ1-2; there is no DNA to check the TCRdb D call of TRBD1. The sequence was collected from a human donor with ulcerative colitis or Crohn's disease, or a healthy co-twin of an affected twin (not recorded which). The CDR3 reads CASRSGQGNYGYTF. The full variable domain, rest sourced from reference TRBV7-9 and TRBJ1-2, is DTGVSQNPRHKITKRGQNVTFRCDPISEHNRLYWYRQTLGQGPEFLTYFQNEAQLEKSRLLSDRFSAERPKGSFSTLEIQRTEQGDSAMYLCASRSGQGNYGYTFGSGTRLTVV.